These 18 T cell receptor beta chains were all obtained from the same sample, sequenced in a study of blood T cell repertoires in COVID-19. Here immunoSEQ multiplex PCR was the method, and the copy in TCRdb shows in-frame clones only, minus some. This table has roughly 100,000 clones, approximately 82% appearing once. The sequencing sample was made of peripheral blood. The receptor source for this set is a man between 65 and 85 years old with acute or convalescent COVID-19.

This clone has only a few counts. V usage is TRBV7-3 and J usage is TRBJ2-5; the match to TRBD2 covers 12 bases. V lost 0 bases and J lost 2; bases outside the gene matches: 7. CDR3 size: 18 residues. Germline-derived CDR1 and CDR2 are SGHTA and FQGTGA. The CDR3 sequence is CASSLTGWTSGTQETQYF. The CDR3 DNA reads TGTGCCAGCAGCTTAACGGGCTGGACTAGCGGGACACAAGAGACCCAGTACTTC.

This chain connects TRBV7-9 to TRBJ2-1, with a possible D match to TRBD1 (6 bases). The CDR3 length is 14 residues. Trimming stripped 10 bases from V and 6 bases from J, with 19 bases between. CDR1 and CDR2 (germline): SEHNR, FQNEAQ (reference sequence). DNA for the CDR3: TGTGCCACCAACCGGGACATCAACGTCAATGAGCAGTTCTTC. Translation gives CATNRDINVNEQFF.

The chain has TRBV20-1 and TRBJ1-5; tentatively, D is TRBD1 (5 bases). Germline V gene sequence: CDR1 DFQATT, CDR2 SNEGSKA (reference sequence). This CDR3 has 14 residues. V was shortened by 3 bases and J by 1 base, with 10 bases between the two germline ends. The CDR3 nucleotides read TGCAGTGCTAGTTCCAGGGTGAGCAATCAGCCCCAGCATTTT. This encodes CSASSRVSNQPQHF.

Notes on this clone: Distinct nucleotide sequences in the sample also encode this CDR3. V gene TRBV11-2 combines with J gene TRBJ2-2; possible D gene TRBD2, 5 bases. CDR3 length: 13 amino acids. V lost 1 base to trimming and J lost 5 bases, with 5 bases between them. Germline loops: CDR1 SGHAT, CDR2 FQNNGV. CDR3 residues: CASSLAGTGELFF. The CDR3 nucleotides read TGTGCCAGCAGCTTAGCGGGAACCGGGGAGCTGTTTTTT.

The rearrangement uses TRBV7-9 and TRBJ2-1; a possible D gene is TRBD2 (6 bases). The germline V and J ends were trimmed by 5 bases and 0 bases, with 14 bases remaining between them. The CDR3 contains 16 residues. The germline V gene encodes CDR1 SEHNR and CDR2 FQNEAQ (reference sequence). DNA for the CDR3: TGTGCCAGCAGCCCCCAGCGGGTGAGCTCCTACAATGAGCAGTTCTTC. It specifies CASSPQRVSSYNEQFF.

The genes are TRBV5-4 and TRBJ2-1, with a weak D call TRBD2 (6 bases). There are 14 residues in the CDR3. Germline V gives CDR1 SGHNT, CDR2 YYREEE (reference sequence). The ends were cut back, 4 bases at V and 6 bases at J, with 14 bases in the middle. CDR3 residues: CASSQLTRFNEQFF. The CDR3 coding sequence is TGTGCCAGCAGCCAGTTGACTAGATTCAATGAGCAGTTCTTC.

The rearrangement links TRBV7-9 to TRBJ1-2; D not resolved. Germline V lookup: CDR1 SEHNR, CDR2 FQNEAQ (reference sequence). The length of the CDR3 is 11 residues. Deletions cut 6 bases from V and 7 bases from J, with 9 bases between. CDR3 region: CASRIIVGYTF. The CDR3 region has the DNA TGTGCCAGCAGAATCATTGTTGGCTACACCTTC. The full variable domain, its missing parts supplied by reference TRBV7-9 and TRBJ1-2, is DTGVSQNPRHKITKRGQNVTFRCDPISEHNRLYWYRQTLGQGPEFLTYFQNEAQLEKSRLLSDRFSAERPKGSFSTLEIQRTEQGDSAMYLCASRIIVGYTFGSGTRLTVV.

The DNA of the CDR3 is TGTGCCAGCAGCGCAGAAAGGGGGGATACGCAGTATTTT. It yields the protein CASSAERGDTQYF. The chain is built from TRBV7-3 and TRBJ2-3; TRBD1 is a possible D gene (6 bases). The germline gives CDR1 SGHTA, CDR2 FQGTGA. CDR3 length: 13 residues. V dropped 5 bases and J dropped 6 bases, with 12 bases sitting between them.

The V gene is TRBV27, the J gene TRBJ2-1; 10 bases align to TRBD2. V was pared by 5 bases and J by 7 bases, with 8 bases of the junction left unmatched. The CDR3 consists of 15 residues. Germline-derived CDR1 and CDR2 are MNHEY and SMNVEV (reference sequence). The CDR3 coding sequence is TGTGCCAGCAGTCATAGGGGACTAGCGCGAAATGAGCAGTTCTTC. Its protein is CASSHRGLARNEQFF.

V and J are TRBV28 and TRBJ2-7; 10 bases agree with TRBD1. The junction had 6 bases not matched to a gene; V was cut back by 3 bases and J by 7 bases. The CDR3 has 14 amino acids. CDR1 is MDHEN and CDR2 is SYDVKM in the germline V gene. CDR3 sequence: CASSLTGGLVEQYF. The CDR3 nucleotides are TGTGCCAGCAGTTTGACAGGGGGCTTGGTTGAGCAGTACTTC.

This clone has more than one count but fewer than ten. V and J are TRBV7-2 and TRBJ1-6; a weak D match, TRBD1 (5 bases). V lost 5 bases to trimming and J lost 8 bases, with 10 bases between them. In germline, CDR1 is SGHTA, CDR2 FQGNSA. This CDR3 has 13 residues. The CDR3 is CASSVRVDSPLHF. The DNA for the CDR3 is TGTGCCAGCAGCGTCAGGGTCGATTCACCCCTCCACTTT.

V usage is TRBV29-1 and J usage is TRBJ2-7, with 10 bases aligning to TRBD1. The length of the CDR3 is 13 residues. The V gene end was trimmed by 1 base and the J gene end by 3 bases; junction bases not matched to a gene: 0. Germline-derived CDR1 and CDR2 are SQVTM and ANQGSEA. The CDR3 DNA reads TGCAGCGTTGAAGGGACAGGGGGCTACGAGCAGTACTTC. It is translated as CSVEGTGGYEQYF.

This rearrangement joins TRBV30 to TRBJ2-1; weak D call: TRBD1 (6 bases). Germline assignment: CDR1 GTSNPN and CDR2 SVGIG (reference sequence). Trimming pared 2 bases from V and 6 bases from J, leaving 8 bases between. CDR3 length equals 12 residues. This chain's CDR3 is CAWSRDINEQFF. As DNA, the CDR3 is TGTGCCTGGAGTCGGGACATCAATGAGCAGTTCTTC.

CDR3 in amino acids: CASSHPGLAGRTGELFF. CDR3 DNA: TGTGCCAGCAGCCATCCCGGACTAGCGGGACGAACCGGGGAGCTGTTTTTT. The chain carries TRBV7-8 and TRBJ2-2; TRBD2 aligns across 12 bases. The V and J ends lost 5 bases and 5 bases, in that order; junction bases with no gene match: 9. Germline V gives CDR1 SGHVS, CDR2 FQNEAQ. This CDR3 contains 17 residues.

This clone occurred once. V gene TRBV9 combines with J gene TRBJ1-2; possible D gene TRBD1, 5 bases. This CDR3 has 13 amino acids. The V and J ends lost 4 bases and 4 bases respectively, with 11 bases between them. The V gene's germline CDR1 is SGDLS and CDR2 YYNGEE. Here the CDR3 reads CASSLSGVYGYTF. Written as DNA, the CDR3 is TGTGCCAGCAGCTTATCGGGGGTCTATGGCTACACCTTC.

V gene TRBV27 combines with J gene TRBJ2-6; 14 nucleotides align to TRBD2. The CDR3 spans 14 residues. Trimming cost V 6 bases and J 12 bases; bases outside gene matches: 4. In germline, CDR1 is MNHEY, CDR2 SMNVEV (reference sequence). CDR3 nucleotides: TGTGCCAGCAGGACTAGCGGGGGGGCCCCCGTCCTGACTTTC. It codes for CASRTSGGAPVLTF.

The V call is TRBV5-4, the J call TRBJ2-3, with a tentative D call TRBD1 (5 bases). This CDR3 has 16 residues. V was pared by 3 bases and J by 2 bases, with 16 bases between. CDR1 SGHNT and CDR2 YYREEE come from the germline V gene (reference sequence). CDR3 region: CASSSGPLLPTDTQYF. In DNA form, the CDR3 reads TGTGCCAGCAGCTCAGGGCCGCTCCTACCCACAGATACGCAGTATTTT.

This chain links TRBV11-2 with TRBJ2-1; the match to TRBD2 covers 11 bases. CDR1 SGHAT and CDR2 FQNNGV come from the germline V gene. V lost 2 bases, J lost 7 bases, and 4 bases stayed unmatched. The CDR3 contains 15 residues. The CDR3 DNA is TGTGCCAGCAGCTTACCTAGCGGGGGGCTTAATGAGCAGTTCTTC. This encodes CASSLPSGGLNEQFF.